A selection of T cell receptor beta chains follows, all from one sample in a study of T cells expressing NK-cell markers. TCRdb reprocessed the 5' RACE reads and stores each CDR3 protein as one record, lacking DNA. The sample table sets out 150,000 or so distinct CDR3 sequences. The sample was blood T cells: a sorted CD56 or NKG2C T cell subset, CD4+ or CD8+ T cells, or bulk PBMC T cells (not recorded which). The source of these receptors is a woman between 18 and 69 years old in good health. CDR3s include the opening cysteine and the closing phenylalanine or tryptophan. Fields, in order: J gene, V gene, CDR3 length, CDR3 protein.

j_gene: TRBJ2-3; v_gene: TRBV5-1; len: 17; CDR3aa: CASSPPTSGGVPDTQYF
j_gene: TRBJ2-7; v_gene: TRBV29-1; len: 11; CDR3aa: CSALLWGEQYF
j_gene: TRBJ2-7; v_gene: TRBV21-1; len: 14; CDR3aa: CASSHRNLSYEQYF
j_gene: TRBJ1-1; v_gene: TRBV5-1; len: 14; CDR3aa: CASMGQGVNTEAFF
j_gene: TRBJ2-7; v_gene: TRBV20-1; len: 14; CDR3aa: CSAGQTGGPREQYF
j_gene: TRBJ2-7; v_gene: TRBV21-1; len: 11; CDR3aa: CASSKKDEQYF
j_gene: TRBJ1-6; v_gene: TRBV3-1; len: 15; CDR3aa: CASSPQGQGRSPLHF
j_gene: TRBJ2-7; v_gene: TRBV11-2; len: 14; CDR3aa: CASSLVGRTYEQYF
j_gene: TRBJ2-6; v_gene: TRBV4-1; len: 14; CDR3aa: CASEVSYGANVLTF
j_gene: TRBJ2-3; v_gene: TRBV7-2; len: 15; CDR3aa: CASSFGGLFTDTQYF
j_gene: TRBJ1-1; v_gene: TRBV4-2; len: 15; CDR3aa: CASSPPGTGPTEAFF
j_gene: TRBJ1-6; v_gene: TRBV12-3/TRBV12-4; len: 15; CDR3aa: CASSLALDRGSPLHF
j_gene: TRBJ2-7; v_gene: TRBV12-3/TRBV12-4; len: 14; CDR3aa: CASRVAGDSYEQYF
j_gene: TRBJ2-7; v_gene: TRBV4-1; len: 15; CDR3aa: CASSKGGQQTYEQYF
j_gene: TRBJ2-2; v_gene: TRBV20-1; len: 14; CDR3aa: CSARDPLNTGELFF
j_gene: TRBJ1-6; v_gene: TRBV7-2; len: 15; CDR3aa: CASSRPGSHNSPLHF
j_gene: TRBJ2-5; v_gene: TRBV2; len: 14; CDR3aa: CASRETGNQETQYF
j_gene: TRBJ2-5; v_gene: TRBV5-1; len: 18; CDR3aa: CASSLSGTSGSGEETQYF
j_gene: TRBJ2-7; v_gene: TRBV9; len: 15; CDR3aa: CASSARTGVDVRQYF
j_gene: TRBJ1-6; v_gene: TRBV5-1; len: 12; CDR3aa: CASTLGGSPLHF
j_gene: TRBJ2-1; v_gene: TRBV7-2; len: 15; CDR3aa: CASSLAAGAYNEQFF
j_gene: TRBJ2-1; v_gene: TRBV10-3; len: 15; CDR3aa: CAISVGSGMDNEQFF
j_gene: TRBJ1-2; v_gene: TRBV5-1; len: 15; CDR3aa: CASSPYQRLGYGYTF
j_gene: TRBJ2-7; v_gene: TRBV7-2; len: 14; CDR3aa: CASSLRGSIYEQYF
j_gene: TRBJ1-5; v_gene: TRBV12-3/TRBV12-4; len: 16; CDR3aa: CASSFVSGGGHQPQHF
j_gene: TRBJ2-7; v_gene: TRBV5-1; len: 15; CDR3aa: CASKVRAAQTYEQYF
j_gene: TRBJ2-3; v_gene: TRBV15; len: 18; CDR3aa: CATSRDFPGLGVRDTQYF
j_gene: TRBJ1-2; v_gene: TRBV12-3/TRBV12-4; len: 12; CDR3aa: CASSRSGTSYTF
j_gene: TRBJ2-3; v_gene: TRBV5-1; len: 16; CDR3aa: CASSLRLAGTTDTQYF
j_gene: TRBJ1-2; v_gene: TRBV27; len: 14; CDR3aa: CASRPGQGRVGYTF
j_gene: TRBJ2-7; v_gene: TRBV5-1; len: 13; CDR3aa: CASSTPGQGKKYF
j_gene: TRBJ1-1; v_gene: TRBV4-1; len: 12; CDR3aa: CASSRTDTEAFF
j_gene: TRBJ1-6; v_gene: TRBV18; len: 12; CDR3aa: CASGTGQSPLHF
j_gene: TRBJ2-1; v_gene: TRBV15; len: 17; CDR3aa: CATKTSGGISSYNEQFF
j_gene: TRBJ2-3; v_gene: TRBV2; len: 16; CDR3aa: CASSEVQRQGADTQYF
j_gene: TRBJ1-6; v_gene: TRBV12-3/TRBV12-4; len: 13; CDR3aa: CASSRAINSPLHF
j_gene: TRBJ2-1; v_gene: TRBV12-3/TRBV12-4; len: 15; CDR3aa: CASSFRSGGGHEQFF
j_gene: TRBJ2-2; v_gene: TRBV4-1; len: 17; CDR3aa: CASSQDDRPANTGELFF
j_gene: TRBJ1-2; v_gene: TRBV14; len: 13; CDR3aa: CASSQGQNDGYTF
j_gene: TRBJ2-7; v_gene: TRBV7-2; len: 14; CDR3aa: CASSLGGSLREQYF
j_gene: TRBJ1-6; v_gene: TRBV28; len: 13; CDR3aa: CASSRDSNSPLHF